Following are 17 T cell receptor beta chains from one sample sequenced in a study of cytomegalovirus exposure and HLA in healthy donors. TCRdb's table, derived via immunoSEQ multiplex PCR, lists solely in-frame clones and lacks some. The sample has around 130,000 clones, about 85% seen once. Sequenced input: PBMCs. The receptors come from a woman aged 25 to 45 in good health and CMV-seronegative.

The chain joins TRBV27 to TRBJ1-1; D not certain. CDR1 is MNHEY, CDR2 SMNVEV, per germline (reference sequence). CDR3 length: 13 residues. V gave up 6 bases and J gave up 0 bases, with 8 bases separating them. Written as DNA, the CDR3 is TGTGCCAGCAGCCAGCGGGTGAACACTGAAGCTTTCTTT. This translates into CASSQRVNTEAFF.

The chain joins TRBV27 to TRBJ2-2, with D uncertain. V lost 1 base, J lost 4 bases, and 4 bases lay in between. Germline loops: CDR1 MNHEY, CDR2 SMNVEV (reference sequence). The CDR3 loop spans 13 amino acids. Here the CDR3 reads CASSLWATGELFF. The CDR3 nucleotides are TGTGCCAGCAGTTTATGGGCCACCGGGGAGCTGTTTTTT.

The V gene is TRBV5-4, the J gene TRBJ2-5; 9 bases are shared with TRBD2. The CDR3 consists of 16 residues. Germline CDR1 reads SGHNT; CDR2 reads YYREEE (reference sequence). V trimming: 4 bases; J trimming: 4 bases; junction bases outside the gene matches: 11. The CDR3 bases are TGTGCCAGCAGCCGGGCGGGAGGGGGAGTAGCAGAGACCCAGTACTTC. It translates to CASSRAGGGVAETQYF. Together with reference TRBV5-4 and TRBJ2-5, the CDR3 gives the full variable domain: ETGVTQSPTHLIKTRGQQVTLRCSSQSGHNTVSWYQQALGQGPQFIFQYYREEENGRGNFPPRFSGLQFPNYSSELNVNALELDDSALYLCASSRAGGGVAETQYFGPGTRLLVL.

The rearrangement joins TRBV29-1 to TRBJ2-3; 10 bases align to TRBD1. Per germline, CDR1 SQVTM and CDR2 ANQGSEA. The CDR3 is 13 residues long. With 6 bases clipped from V and 5 bases from J, the junction kept 5 bases outside the gene matches. CDR3 amino acids: CSVRTGGKDTQYF. CDR3 DNA sequence: TGCAGCGTCCGGACAGGGGGTAAAGATACGCAGTATTTT.

The V call is TRBV11-3, the J call TRBJ1-2; D gene ambiguous. CDR3 length: 12 residues. Germline loops: CDR1 SGHNT, CDR2 YENEEA. Between the trimmed V and J ends, which lost 4 bases and 8 bases, there was a span of 11 bases. CDR3 region: CASSSGVEGYTF. CDR3 coding DNA: TGTGCCAGCAGCTCCGGGGTCGAGGGCTACACCTTC.

This clone turned up a few times. The chain links TRBV7-8 to TRBJ2-7; 8 bases match TRBD1. CDR3 length equals 14 residues. V shed 5 bases and J 5 bases; nucleotides not matched to a gene: 8. CDR1 is SGHVS and CDR2 is FQNEAQ in the germline V gene. The CDR3, as DNA: TGTGCCAGCAGCCCCGCGACAGGGGACCACGAGCAGTACTTC. It is translated as CASSPATGDHEQYF.

This clone was seen just once. One end of the junction varies from germline; a read error may be responsible. The chain combines TRBV18 with TRBJ1-1, with D possibly TRBD1 on 5 matching bases. CDR1 is KGHSH, CDR2 LQKENI, per germline. There are 16 residues in the CDR3. The CDR3 bases are TGTGCCAGTTCACCACTATGGGAGGGGAAAAACACTGAAGCTTTCTTT. Translation: CASSPLWEGKNTEAFF.

The sample holds one count of this clone. The V call is TRBV7-3, the J call TRBJ2-1; 7 positions agree with TRBD1. This CDR3 has 16 amino acids. CDR1 is SGHTA and CDR2 is FQGTGA in the germline V gene. The ends lost 5 bases at V and 9 bases at J; junction bases unmatched: 16. The CDR3 region has the DNA TGTGCCAGCAGCCCCGACCCGCGACAGGGTTGGGCTGAGCAGTTCTTC. Translating gives CASSPDPRQGWAEQFF.

This clone has a single count. The chain has TRBV27 and TRBJ2-5, with 10 bases fitting TRBD1. Trimming at V came to 7 bases and at J to 6 bases, leaving 5 bases not matched to a gene. Per germline, CDR1 MNHEY and CDR2 SMNVEV (reference sequence). The CDR3 extends over 13 amino acids. CDR3: CASTGQGGKTQYF. The CDR3 nucleotides are TGTGCCAGCACCGGACAGGGGGGGAAGACCCAGTACTTC.

This rearrangement joins TRBV9 to TRBJ2-1, with 8 bases identical to TRBD2. The trim removed 3 bases at V and 6 bases at J, leaving 11 bases unmatched. The CDR3 spans 16 residues. Per germline, CDR1 SGDLS and CDR2 YYNGEE. The CDR3 sequence: CASSAYRGGWSNEQFF. In DNA form, the CDR3 reads TGTGCCAGCAGCGCCTACCGGGGGGGTTGGAGCAATGAGCAGTTCTTC.

This chain links TRBV1 with TRBJ2-2; the tabulated D call, TRBD2, remains unverified against the DNA. TRBV1 is assigned pseudogene status. CDR3 length: 18 amino acids. The CDR3 nucleotides are TGCACCAGCAGCCCGGTTAGGCGGGGGGACGCGAACACCGGGGAGCTGTTTTTT. It specifies CTSSPVRRGDANTGELFF.

V gene TRBV5-4 combines with J gene TRBJ2-3; 8 bases fit TRBD2. CDR1 and CDR2 (germline): SGHNT, YYREEE (reference sequence). With V trimmed by 0 bases and J by 6 bases, 12 bases remained unmatched. This CDR3 comprises 17 residues. Here the CDR3 reads CASSLGPVGGGYDTQYF. DNA for the CDR3: TGTGCCAGCAGCTTGGGCCCCGTTGGCGGGGGGTATGATACGCAGTATTTT.

With respect to this clone: Within the sample, other DNA sequences also encode this same CDR3. The rearrangement uses TRBV18 and TRBJ1-2; possible D gene TRBD1, 5 bases. The V gene lost 3 bases and the J gene lost 1 base, with 9 bases spanning the gap. The CDR3 spans 14 residues. In germline, CDR1 is KGHSH, CDR2 LQKENI. For the CDR3, the DNA is TGTGCCAGCTCACCCTCGACAGATAACTATGGCTACACCTTC. Residues: CASSPSTDNYGYTF.

The rearrangement links TRBV6-7 to TRBJ2-2, with 7 nucleotides matching TRBD2. TRBV6-7 is placed among ORFs of uncertain function. The CDR3 is 15 residues long. After removal of 5 bases from V and 5 bases from J, the junction contained 8 bases not matched to a gene. CDR3 nucleotide sequence: TGTGCCAGCAGTCCCGGGGAGGGAACTACCGGGGAGCTGTTTTTT. It translates to CASSPGEGTTGELFF.

There are a few counts of this clone. The rearrangement uses TRBV5-6 and TRBJ2-1; 9 bases are shared with TRBD1. Trimming took 2 bases from V and 6 from J; bases not matched to a gene: 6. CDR3 length: 15 amino acids. CDR1 and CDR2 from the germline V gene are SGHDT and YYEEEE. The CDR3 region has the DNA TGTGCCAGCAGCTTCGGCGGACAGGGGACCAATGAGCAGTTCTTC. As protein: CASSFGGQGTNEQFF. The entire variable domain, with the rest obtained from reference TRBV5-6 and TRBJ2-1, is as follows: DAGVTQSPTHLIKTRGQQVTLRCSPKSGHDTVSWYQQALGQGPQFIFQYYEEEERQRGNFPDRFSGHQFPNYSSELNVNALLLGDSALYLCASSFGGQGTNEQFFGPGTRLTVL.

This chain links TRBV11-2 with TRBJ2-3; TRBD2 matches 8 bases. The CDR3 length is 15 residues. Germline CDR1 SGHAT, CDR2 FQNNGV. J gave up 4 bases and V 1 base, and 4 bases lay outside the gene matches. CDR3 nucleotides: TGTGCCAGCAGCTTAGCCGGGGGGGCGCCAGATACGCAGTATTTT. This codes for CASSLAGGAPDTQYF.

The chain uses TRBV15 and TRBJ2-3; 14 nucleotides line up with TRBD2. CDR1 LNHNV and CDR2 YYDKDF come from the germline V gene (reference sequence). Trimming at V came to 1 base and at J to 0 bases, leaving 6 bases not matched to a gene. CDR3 size: 19 residues. CDR3 sequence: CATSRGQTSGGASTDTQYF. DNA of the CDR3: TGTGCCACCAGCAGAGGTCAGACTAGCGGGGGGGCTAGCACAGATACGCAGTATTTT.